The 18 T cell receptor beta chains listed next were all sequenced from one sample in a study of T cell repertoires in cytomegalovirus infection. TCRdb re-called the reads through MiXCR, storing one row per CDR3 protein. The sample lists more than 85,000 distinct CDR3 sequences; about 17% were seen once. Specimen: PBMCs. Source of these receptors: a human donor in good health (CMV status not recorded). Some clones in this sample may be carry-over from other donors' samples.

A remark on this clonotype: This clone may be a read error of a much larger clone one base away. The V call is TRBV11-2, the J call TRBJ2-3; D is uncertain. CDR3 length: 13 residues. Trimming took 1 base from V and 7 from J, leaving 9 bases between them. Germline loops: CDR1 SGHAT, CDR2 FQNNGV. CDR3 DNA sequence: TGTGCCAGCAGCTTAGGGATTTTAAATACGCAGTATTTT. This sequence encodes CASSLGILNTQYF.

This clonotype was observed a few times. V is TRBV2 and J is TRBJ2-7; D is unclear. Germline CDR1 reads SNHLY; CDR2 reads FYNNEI. The CDR3 length is 12 residues. CDR3 region: CALPLGPYEQYF. The CDR3 nucleotides are TGTGCTCTACCCTTAGGGCCCTACGAGCAGTACTTC.

This clonotype was counted many times. V gene TRBV7-9 combines with J gene TRBJ2-6, with D uncertain. V lost 6 bases and J lost 0, with 21 bases in between. Germline V lookup: CDR1 SEHNR, CDR2 FQNEAQ (reference sequence). This CDR3 comprises 19 residues. DNA of the CDR3: TGTGCCAGCAGGGCGGACGGCGGACGAATGGGCTCTGGGGCCAACGTCCTGACTTTC. This encodes CASRADGGRMGSGANVLTF.

Ten or more counts support this clonotype. The chain links TRBV7-8 to TRBJ2-1, with 11 positions matching TRBD2. V lost 4 bases and J lost 4; bases outside the gene matches: 3. The CDR3 has 15 residues. The germline V gene has CDR1 SGHVS and CDR2 FQNEAQ. This CDR3 reads CASSSSGGLYNEQFF. The CDR3 coding sequence is TGTGCCAGCAGCTCTAGCGGGGGGTTGTACAATGAGCAGTTCTTC.

The rearrangement uses TRBV11-3 and TRBJ2-7; 8 nucleotides match TRBD1. Germline CDR1 is SGHNT and CDR2 is YENEEA. V lost 3 bases, J lost 7 bases, and 5 bases stayed unmatched. The CDR3 has 13 residues. The CDR3 protein is CASSLDRAGEQYF. DNA for the CDR3: TGTGCCAGCAGCTTGGACAGGGCAGGGGAGCAGTACTTC.

The gene calls are TRBV12-5 and TRBJ1-1; D ambiguous. V lost 5 bases, J lost 0 bases, and 10 bases lay in between. The CDR3 is made up of 14 amino acids. Germline V gene sequence: CDR1 LGHNT, CDR2 FRNRAP. CDR3 sequence (DNA): TGTGCTAGTGGTCTTTGGACGGTGAACACTGAAGCTTTCTTT. This translates into CASGLWTVNTEAFF.

The chain combines TRBV7-2 with TRBJ1-1; 11 bases agree with TRBD1. Germline V gene data show CDR1 as SGHTA and CDR2 as FQGNSA. The CDR3 totals 17 residues. The V and J ends lost 3 bases and 4 bases, in that order; junction bases with no gene match: 10. This CDR3 is CASSFPRAGTGGTEAFF. Here the CDR3 DNA reads TGTGCCAGCAGCTTCCCAAGGGCGGGGACAGGGGGCACTGAAGCTTTCTTT.

This clonotype was recorded a few times. V usage is TRBV6-6 and J usage is TRBJ2-7; D is perhaps TRBD1 (6 bases). Germline CDR1 and CDR2: MNHNY and SVGAGI (reference sequence). V was shortened by 5 bases and J by 2 bases, with 19 bases between the two germline ends. The CDR3 has 16 amino acids. CDR3 protein: CASSLAPGQTTYEQYF. DNA of the CDR3: TGTGCCAGCAGTCTCGCACCGGGACAAACGACCTACGAGCAGTACTTC.

This sequence joins TRBV29-1 and TRBJ2-2; 8 bases are a match to TRBD1. CDR3 length equals 15 residues. Trimming cost V 6 bases and J 5 bases; bases outside gene matches: 11. Germline V gene lookup returns CDR1 SQVTM and CDR2 ANQGSEA. CDR3 DNA sequence: TGCAGCGTGGAGATCACAGGGGGGCGTACCGGGGAGCTGTTTTTT. Protein product: CSVEITGGRTGELFF.

The chain has TRBV7-2 and TRBJ1-1; D not resolved. CDR3 length equals 14 residues. V dropped 5 bases and J dropped 4 bases, with 14 bases sitting between them. Germline loops: CDR1 SGHTA, CDR2 FQGNSA. CDR3: CASSPSYDRTEAFF. Written as DNA, the CDR3 is TGTGCCAGCAGCCCCTCCTACGACCGCACTGAAGCTTTCTTT.

About this clonotype: A much larger clone is a single base away; this may be a read error. This chain links TRBV7-6 with TRBJ1-1; 8 bases fit TRBD1. The CDR3 runs 14 residues. Germline V gene lookup returns CDR1 SGHVS and CDR2 FNYEAQ. CDR3 loop: CVSSLGQGSTEAFF. The CDR3 coding sequence is TGTGTCAGCAGCCTTGGACAGGGAAGCACTGAAGCTTTCTTT.

This clonotype was seen many times. The V gene is TRBV7-9, the J gene TRBJ2-7, with 11 bases identical to TRBD2. Germline loops: CDR1 SEHNR, CDR2 FQNEAQ (reference sequence). This CDR3 is 14 amino acids long. V gave up 6 bases and J gave up 6 bases; unmatched junction bases: 7. The CDR3 nucleotides are TGTGCCAGCAGTCCCATAGCGGGGGGGCCCGAGCAGTACTTC. It encodes CASSPIAGGPEQYF.

In this sample, this clonotype turned up a few times. The chain couples TRBV11-3 to TRBJ2-5; 8 bases map to TRBD2. Germline CDR1 and CDR2: SGHNT and YENEEA. With 2 bases clipped from V and 4 bases from J, the junction kept 15 bases outside the gene matches. The CDR3 consists of 18 residues. CDR3 loop: CASSLTGARGDRGETQYF. The DNA for the CDR3 is TGTGCCAGCAGCTTAACCGGGGCGCGGGGGGATAGGGGAGAGACCCAGTACTTC.

The V and J genes are TRBV20-1 and TRBJ2-5; a possible D gene is TRBD2 (5 bases). Germline CDR1 DFQATT, CDR2 SNEGSKA (reference sequence). V shed 1 base and J shed 4 bases, with 10 bases lying between them. This CDR3 region has 13 residues. CDR3 nucleotide sequence: TGCAGTGCTAGAGCGGGGTCAGCAGAGACCCAGTACTTC. It encodes CSARAGSAETQYF.

The chain has TRBV2 and TRBJ1-5, with D perhaps TRBD1 (6 bases). Germline V gene sequence: CDR1 SNHLY, CDR2 FYNNEI. V was clipped by 7 bases and J by 6 bases, with 19 bases between them. The CDR3 length is 15 residues. CDR3 DNA sequence: TGTGCCAGCACCATCACCCTGGGGGGGGCTCAGCCCCAGCATTTT. Its protein is CASTITLGGAQPQHF.

This clonotype came up a few times. This chain links TRBV6-6 with TRBJ2-5; D call uncertain. Germline CDR1 is MNHNY and CDR2 is SVGAGI (reference sequence). The CDR3 is 13 residues long. Trimming shortened V by 2 bases and J by 0 bases, and 4 bases separated the two germline ends. The CDR3 here is CASSYRYQETQYF. CDR3 DNA sequence: TGTGCCAGCAGTTACCGGTACCAAGAGACCCAGTACTTC.

V gene TRBV6-1 combines with J gene TRBJ1-3; D unclear. The CDR3 length is 17 residues. V lost 5 bases to trimming and J lost 2 bases, with 19 bases between them. CDR1 is MNHNS, CDR2 SASEGT, per germline. The DNA for the CDR3 is TGTGCCAGCAGTTTCGAGCGAACCTCTCCCCCTGGAAACACCATATATTTT. Amino acid sequence: CASSFERTSPPGNTIYF.

This clonotype was recorded at least ten times. The J gene is TRBJ2-5, the V gene TRBV20-1; D is unclear. In germline, CDR1 is DFQATT, CDR2 SNEGSKA (reference sequence). The CDR3 totals 10 residues. V lost 0 bases to trimming and J lost 5 bases, with 1 base between them. This chain's CDR3 is CSAREETQYF. The CDR3 DNA reads as TGCAGTGCTAGAGAGGAGACCCAGTACTTC.